Shown below are 14 T cell receptor delta chains from a single sample sequenced in a study of γδ T cells in repeated Plasmodium falciparum infection. Bulk repertoires came from Vgamma9/Vdelta2+ or Vdelta2-negative gammadelta T cells flow-sorted from PBMC. TCRdb re-called the multiplex PCR reads via CATT. The data hold 93,000 or so delta-chain clones, with approximately 0.92% observed a single time. Specimen: gamma-delta T cells from blood. The receptors stem from a pool of human donors (malaria-infected and uninfected, not separated).

This clone was seen more than once but under ten times. The TCRdb record carries a much larger clone's protein, which differs from this DNA's translation at residue 9; a read error is the likely cause, and the protein listed here is the DNA translation. This chain joins TRDV2 and TRDJ1; D remains unclear. TCRdb does not report a J gene; here it was assigned by matching the DNA to germline references. Germline V gene data show CDR1 as GEAIGNYY and CDR2 as EKD. V was cut by 0 bases and J by 0 bases, with 19 bases left in between. This CDR3 spans 18 amino acids. The CDR3 bases are TGTGCCTGTGACACCGTCTCGGGACACGCGGGGTACACCGATAAACTCATCTTT. This codes for CACDTVSGHAGYTDKLIF.

In its sample, this clone was seen a few times. TCRdb's entry gives the protein of a much larger clone, which mismatches this DNA's translation at residue 19, likely from a read error; the protein reported here is translated from the DNA. V and J are TRDV1 and TRDJ1; TRDD3 aligns across 7 bases. TCRdb leaves out the J gene; it was filled in here by matching the DNA to germline. Germline V gene data show CDR1 as TSWWSYY and CDR2 as QGS. The CDR3 consists of 22 residues. This CDR3 reads CALGEVVTSWGYWESVTDRLIF. The CDR3 DNA reads TGTGCTCTTGGGGAAGTGGTGACGTCCTGGGGATATTGGGAAAGCGTCACCGATAGACTCATCTTT.

Points on this clone: A far larger clone is one base from this, pointing to a likely read error. The same CDR3 is also encoded by other DNA sequences in this sample. This chain links TRDV2 with TRDJ1; 8 bases are shared with TRDD3. The germline V gene has CDR1 GEAIGNYY and CDR2 EKD. This CDR3 has 18 amino acids. As DNA, the CDR3 is TGTGCCTGTGACCCGAAGGTACTGGGGGCTACGTACACCGACAAACTCATCTTT. This gives the protein CACDPKVLGATYTDKLIF.

This clone was seen more than once but under ten times. It differs at one base from a far larger clone, so likely a read error. The J gene is uncalled and the V gene is TRDV1; TRDD3 is taken as the D call from the table, unchecked against the DNA. CDR1 and CDR2 (germline): TSWWSYY, QGS. The CDR3 consists of 19 residues. CDR3 sequence: CALGEGPAPLRSRADKLIF. The CDR3 bases are TGTGCTCTTGGGGAAGGACCGGCTCCGCTCCGATCCAGGGCCGATAAACTCATCTTC.

As concerns this clone: A single base is all that separates this from a far larger clone, so a read error is likely. The sample has other DNA sequences that encode this CDR3 too. The chain recombines TRDV1 with TRDJ1; D gene unclear. TCRdb does not report a J gene; here it was assigned by matching the DNA to germline references. The CDR3 spans 19 residues. CDR1 is TSWWSYY, CDR2 QGS, per germline. The V end was cut by 1 base, the J end by 0 bases, with 21 bases between. The CDR3 is CALGEPSRPYSWYTDKLIF. CDR3 in DNA: TGTGCTCTTGGGGAACCGTCCCGCCCGTATTCGTGGTACACCGATAAACTCATCTTT.

This clone was counted a few times. The TCRdb protein, from a much larger clone, departs from this DNA's translation at residue 12, likely by read error; the protein shown derives from the DNA. The rearrangement uses TRDV1 and TRDJ1, with D possibly being TRDD3 (6 bases). No J gene is reported in TCRdb; it was inferred here by comparing the DNA with germline. There are 15 residues in the CDR3. Per the germline V gene, CDR1 is TSWWSYY and CDR2 is QGS. CDR3 DNA: TGTGCTCCCGGCCCTTGGGGATTGTACACCGATGAACTCATCTTT. Translated, it gives CAPGPWGLYTDELIF.

This clone was found a few times. A far bigger clonotype differs at one base, so this is likely a read error. This sample also contains other DNA sequences that code for the same CDR3. The chain links TRDV1 to TRDJ1, with D possibly matching TRDD3 (6 bases). The germline CDR1 and CDR2 sequences are TSWWSYY and QGS. The CDR3 runs 20 residues. For the CDR3, the DNA is TGCGCTCTTGGGGAACAAGTCGGTTGGGGGTCATACTCATACACCGATAAACTCATCTTT. Translation gives CALGEQVGWGSYSYTDKLIF.

This clone was detected only a few times. The protein TCRdb gives is from a much larger clone and does not agree with this DNA's translation at residue 8, likely a read error; the protein shown here comes from the DNA. This chain joins TRDV1 and TRDJ1; D may be TRDD3 (6 bases). No J gene is reported in TCRdb; it was inferred here by comparing the DNA with germline. The CDR3 totals 18 residues. The V gene lost 0 bases and the J gene lost 2 bases, with 19 bases spanning the gap. Germline V gene lookup returns CDR1 TSWWSYY and CDR2 QGS. CDR3 DNA sequence: TGTGCTCTTGGGGAACTAAGTTCTACGGAGGATACAACCGATAAACTCATCTTT. This translates into CALGELSSTEDTTDKLIF.

This clone was picked up many times. The sample contains more than one DNA sequence encoding this CDR3. The rearrangement links TRDV1 to TRDJ1; the match to TRDD3 covers 11 bases. V dropped 3 bases and J dropped 5; count of bases not matched to a gene: 8. The CDR3 sequence is 16 residues long. Germline V gene lookup returns CDR1 TSWWSYY and CDR2 QGS. This CDR3 reads CALGDYWGIGPDKLIF. For the CDR3, the DNA is TGTGCTCTTGGGGATTACTGGGGGATAGGCCCGGATAAACTCATCTTT.

The sample holds many counts of this clone. The mismatch at residue 6 between this DNA's translation and the TCRdb protein of a much larger clone likely reflects a read error; the protein shown is translated from the DNA. The J gene is TRDJ1, the V gene TRDV3; maybe TRDD2 (6 bases). The J gene, absent from TCRdb, was called here by matching the DNA to germline. Germline V gene data show CDR1 as TVYSNPD and CDR2 as GDNSRS (reference sequence). This CDR3 region has 22 residues. Trimming took 3 bases from V and 10 from J, leaving 48 bases between them. The CDR3 reads CAFNHPLPPSVLSNIGGWRLIF. The CDR3 nucleotides are TGTGCCTTCAATCACCCTCTTCCTCCGTCGGTACTCTCAAATATCGGAGGTTGGAGACTCATCTTT.

There are a few counts of this clone. The TCRdb record carries a much larger clone's protein, which differs from this DNA's translation at residue 4; a read error is the likely cause, and the protein listed here is the DNA translation. This chain links TRDV2 with TRDJ1; D is unresolved. Because TCRdb records no J gene, it was assigned here through a match of the DNA to germline. Germline CDR1 is GEAIGNYY and CDR2 is EKD. With 5 bases removed from V and 0 bases from J, the gap between germline ends came to 15 bases. This CDR3 is 15 amino acids long. CDR3 region: CACGKLASYTDKLIF. The CDR3 DNA is TGTGCCTGTGGCAAATTGGCCAGTTACACCGATAAACTCATCTTT.

With respect to this clone: Translating this DNA gives a protein that differs at residue 18 from the TCRdb one, which belongs to a much larger clone; a read error is likely, and the protein shown is this translation. The rearrangement uses TRDV1 and TRDJ1; a weak D match, TRDD3 (5 bases). The length of the CDR3 is 20 residues. Germline V gene sequence: CDR1 TSWWSYY, CDR2 QGS. The CDR3 nucleotides are TGTGCTCTTGGGGAACTTAAGGGGACCACGGTACGAGGGAACACCGATAAACCCATCTTT. It specifies CALGELKGTTVRGNTDKPIF.

This clone was picked up a small number of times. The TCRdb protein, from a much larger clone, departs from this DNA's translation at residue 6, likely by read error; the protein shown derives from the DNA. The chain recombines TRDV1 with TRDJ1, with D unclear. In the absence of a J gene in TCRdb, the DNA was matched to germline to assign it here. CDR1 is TSWWSYY, CDR2 QGS, per germline. V was shortened by 2 bases and J by 0 bases, with 22 bases between the two germline ends. The CDR3 covers 19 residues. CDR3 in DNA: TGTGCTCTTGGGGAAGAAGAGGGGCGTCTAAACTCTTACACCGATAAACTCATCTTT. This sequence encodes CALGEEEGRLNSYTDKLIF.

This clone was counted only a few times. This chain connects TRDV2 to TRDJ1; D perhaps matches TRDD3 (6 bases). The J gene was missing in TCRdb and was found by matching the end of the DNA to germline. Germline loops: CDR1 GEAIGNYY, CDR2 EKD. The CDR3 is made up of 18 amino acids. Trimming cost V 0 bases and J 0 bases, with 19 bases left between them. The CDR3 spells CACDTVSRLGSDTDKLIF. The CDR3 DNA reads as TGTGCCTGTGACACCGTTTCCCGACTGGGATCGGACACCGATAAACTCATCTTT.